Listed below are T cell receptor beta chains from one sample, sequenced in a study of regulatory T cells in long-lasting Graves disease. TCRdb recomputed calls from the multiplex PCR reads with MiXCR, one row per CDR3 protein. This table holds over 300,000 distinct CDR3 sequences, 15% to 17% found once. The sample consisted of peripheral blood mononuclear cells (PBMCs), taken at new diagnosis, from a patient treated with antithyroid drugs. These receptors were obtained from a female donor with Graves disease. Each CDR3 is given with its conserved first and last residue. The D gene is left open where the match is weak. The size of a clone is reported for some rows only, either as once, few or many, or as a class for expanded clones.

>TRBJ1-1|many|TRBV2|.
CASRSMMNTEAFF
>TRBJ1-2|few|TRBV18|.
CASSPIGGDYGYTF
>TRBJ1-2|many|TRBV13|.
CASSPIPMTPHGYTF
>TRBJ2-5|once|TRBV11-2|TRBD2
CAGSVGTSGNQETQYF
>TRBJ1-2|many|TRBV2|.
CASTDRSRGYTF
>TRBJ1-2|many|TRBV27|TRBD1
CASSSGTGTYGYTF
>TRBJ2-7|many|TRBV28|.
CASSFMIGAGRSSYEQYF
>TRBJ2-1|.|TRBV7-2|.
CASSPQDDEQFF
>TRBJ2-1|.|TRBV9|TRBD2
CASGAQLAGYNEQFF
>TRBJ1-1|many|TRBV12-3/TRBV12-4|.
CASSLRGASTEAFF
>TRBJ2-3|many|TRBV5-5|.
CASSLGSGGWARDTQYF
>TRBJ1-5|many|TRBV28|.
CASSFQGRDDQPQHF
>TRBJ2-1|many|TRBV9|.
CASSARPSSSYNEQFF
>TRBJ2-2|.|TRBV5-4|.
CASSFNPGPENTGELFF
>TRBJ2-3|.|TRBV10-3|TRBD2
CAIKVGRLADTQYF
>TRBJ1-1|many|TRBV15|.
CATSREGRRGNTEAFF
>TRBJ2-5|many|TRBV11-2|.
CASSSLSVRTPKGKETQYF
>TRBJ1-1|few|TRBV7-3|.
CASSNTANTEAFF
>TRBJ2-7|few|TRBV4-2|.
CASSQEAGDSYEQYF
>TRBJ2-1|many|TRBV28|TRBD2
CASSFVGGDNEQFF
>TRBJ1-1|.|TRBV12-3/TRBV12-4|TRBD1
CASSAPQGGAEAFF
>TRBJ1-1|many|TRBV7-9|.
CASSDLNTEAFF
>TRBJ1-2|few|TRBV20-1|.
CSARDTGGLNGYTF
>TRBJ2-2|.|TRBV24-1|.
CATSDSTEAGELFF
>.|.|TRBV11-2|.
CASSSLGGGGEAFF
>TRBJ2-4|few|TRBV20-1|.
CSAPTELLAKNIQYF
>TRBJ2-7|.|TRBV6-5|TRBD1
CASSPMGDSPTYEQYF
>TRBJ2-5|.|TRBV7-9|TRBD1
CASSLMSSGGETQYF